These 22 T cell receptor beta chains were all obtained from the same sample, sequenced in a study. Using its own MiXCR run on the 5' RACE reads, TCRdb lists one record per CDR3 protein. The table has 450 to 500 distinct CDR3 sequences, 20% to 25% seen once; the top ten hold roughly 19%. Material for sequencing was central memory T cells from blood PBMCs. Sample subset: central memory CD4+ T cells. These receptor sequences come from a female donor with HIV.

This clonotype was detected a few times. The chain employs TRBV6-6 and TRBJ2-2; the match to TRBD2 covers 15 bases. Germline CDR1 MNHNY, CDR2 SVGAGI (reference sequence). The CDR3 totals 20 residues. V shed 7 bases, J shed 3 bases, and the junction held 15 bases outside the gene matches. CDR3 sequence reads: CASTHEGLAGGHMYTGELFF. In DNA, the CDR3 is TGTGCCAGCACCCACGAGGGACTAGCGGGGGGCCATATGTACACCGGGGAGCTGTTTTTT.

This chain joins TRBV11-3 and TRBJ2-7, with 7 bases aligning to TRBD1. The CDR3 is made up of 13 amino acids. CDR1 is SGHNT and CDR2 is YENEEA in the germline V gene. The V and J ends lost 7 bases and 4 bases, in that order; junction bases with no gene match: 7. The CDR3 sequence: CASKGQSYYEQYV. The DNA for the CDR3 is TGTGCCAGCAAGGGACAGTCGTATTACGAGCAGTACGTC.

The chain joins TRBV7-3 to TRBJ1-2, with 7 positions matching TRBD1. Trimming took 4 bases from V and 7 from J; bases not matched to a gene: 6. Germline V gene sequence: CDR1 SGHTA, CDR2 FQGTGA. The length of the CDR3 is 13 residues. The CDR3: CASSYGTVPGYTF. In DNA, the CDR3 is TGTGCCAGCAGCTACGGGACAGTTCCTGGCTACACCTTC.

This clonotype was observed a few times. The chain carries TRBV5-6 and TRBJ2-2, with D perhaps being TRBD1 or TRBD2 (5 bases each). Trimming shortened V by 3 bases and J by 5 bases, and 11 bases separated the two germline ends. Germline assignment: CDR1 SGHDT and CDR2 YYEEEE. The length of the CDR3 is 14 residues. For the CDR3, the DNA is TGTGCCAGCAGCTGGGGGAGATATACCGGGGAGCTGTTTTTT. Translating it yields CASSWGRYTGELFF.

The CDR3 nucleotides are TGCAGTGCTAGAGGCCCTCAGGGGGCGTTTAATTCACCCCTCCACTTT. Protein product: CSARGPQGAFNSPLHF. The chain uses TRBV20-1 and TRBJ1-6, with TRBD1 matching over 8 bases. The CDR3 totals 16 residues. Per germline, CDR1 DFQATT and CDR2 SNEGSKA (reference sequence). The V segment lost 1 base and the J segment 6 bases; nucleotides outside the gene matches: 8.

The chain joins TRBV10-1 to TRBJ1-5; D is uncertain. From germline, CDR1 is WNHNN and CDR2 SYGVQD (reference sequence). Trimming pared 2 bases from V and 3 bases from J, leaving 5 bases between. The CDR3 has 13 residues. The CDR3 sequence: CASSEGPNQPQHF. CDR3 in DNA: TGCGCCAGCAGTGAGGGGCCCAATCAGCCCCAGCATTTT.

This clonotype was observed a handful of times. The genes are TRBV6-1 and TRBJ2-5, with TRBD2 matching 12 bases. The CDR3 is made up of 16 amino acids. The V gene's germline CDR1 is MNHNS and CDR2 SASEGT. V shed 5 bases, J shed 5 bases, and the junction held 9 bases outside the gene matches. The CDR3 DNA reads as TGTGCCAGCAGTACTACACTAGCGGGGGGAATGGAGACCCAGTACTTC. It is translated as CASSTTLAGGMETQYF.

The chain has TRBV5-4 and TRBJ2-1; D perhaps matches TRBD2 (7 bases). The CDR3 is 15 amino acids. V lost 4 bases, J lost 8 bases, and 19 bases lay in between. Germline V gene lookup returns CDR1 SGHNT and CDR2 YYREEE (reference sequence). The CDR3 DNA is TGTGCCAGCAGCAGCAGGGGAGGGCCCGTAGATGAGCAGTTCTTC. Its translation is CASSSRGGPVDEQFF.

This clonotype was recorded a few times. The CDR3 coding sequence is TGTGCCACCAGTGATTTAAGTGGTGCAGGGTGTAAATCTAACTATGGCTACACCTTC. Its translation is CATSDLSGAGCKSNYGYTF. The chain is built from TRBV24-1 and TRBJ1-2; a possible D gene is TRBD1 (5 bases). The CDR3 sequence is 19 residues long. The V end was cut by 1 base, the J end by 0 bases, with 20 bases between. Germline V gives CDR1 KGHDR, CDR2 SFDVKD.

V usage is TRBV30 and J usage is TRBJ2-1; 7 bases line up with TRBD1. Germline CDR1 GTSNPN, CDR2 SVGIG (reference sequence). The CDR3 loop spans 11 amino acids. The J segment lost 10 bases and the V segment lost 1 base, leaving 1 base of the junction unmatched. The CDR3 is CAWSETGEQFF. The CDR3 coding sequence is TGTGCCTGGAGTGAGACAGGGGAGCAGTTCTTC.

The rearrangement joins TRBV12-5 to TRBJ1-5, with a possible D match to TRBD1 (5 bases). The length of the CDR3 is 16 residues. Germline V gives CDR1 LGHNT, CDR2 FRNRAP. Trimming cost V 2 bases and J 1 base, with 12 bases left between them. The DNA of the CDR3 is TGTGCTAGTGGTTTGTCAGGGTGGGGGAGCAATCAGCCCCAGCATTTT. This translates into CASGLSGWGSNQPQHF.

This clonotype occurred a few times. The chain combines TRBV29-1 with TRBJ2-5; tentatively, D is TRBD1 or TRBD2 (5 bases each). This CDR3 has 13 residues. Germline lookup yields CDR1 SQVTM and CDR2 ANQGSEA. The V and J ends lost 7 bases and 5 bases respectively, with 17 bases between them. CDR3 loop: CSAPARGPETQYF. The CDR3 bases are TGCAGCGCCCCCGCTAGGGGACCCGAGACCCAGTACTTC.

This clonotype appeared a few times. V is TRBV12-3 or TRBV12-4 and J is TRBJ2-1; D may be TRBD2 (6 bases). The CDR3 has 17 amino acids. V gave up 5 bases and J gave up 7 bases, with 24 bases separating them. The CDR3: CASSAGTHLSRSNEQFF. The DNA for the CDR3 is TGTGCCAGCAGTGCGGGGACCCACCTCTCGAGATCAAATGAGCAGTTCTTC.

V is TRBV20-1 and J is TRBJ1-2; 8 positions match TRBD1. Germline V gene lookup returns CDR1 DFQATT and CDR2 SNEGSKA (reference sequence). J lost 0 bases, V lost 3 bases, and 6 bases had no gene match. The CDR3 extends over 15 amino acids. The DNA of the CDR3 is TGCAGTGCTAGGGACAGGGCGGGAGCTAACTATGGCTACACCTTC. Amino acids: CSARDRAGANYGYTF.

The table lists this clonotype with a few counts. The chain is built from TRBV7-9 and TRBJ2-7, with 7 positions matching TRBD1. Trimming removed 4 bases from V and 6 bases from J; junction bases left unmatched: 12. The CDR3 spans 15 residues. The germline V gene encodes CDR1 SEHNR and CDR2 FQNEAQ (reference sequence). As DNA, the CDR3 is TGTGCCAGCAGCTCGGACAGGTCCTTCTGGGGCGAGCAGTACGTC. This translates into CASSSDRSFWGEQYV.

The J gene is TRBJ2-2, the V gene TRBV11-3, with 7 bases that match TRBD2. The trim removed 3 bases at V and 4 bases at J, leaving 8 bases unmatched. Germline loops: CDR1 SGHNT, CDR2 YENEEA. CDR3 length equals 16 residues. The CDR3, as DNA: TGTGCCAGCAGCTTGGACGGGAGGTTTGGCACCGGGGAGCTGTTTTTT. It translates to CASSLDGRFGTGELFF. The entire variable domain, with the rest obtained from reference TRBV11-3 and TRBJ2-2, is as follows: EAGVVQSPRYKIIEKKQPVAFWCNPISGHNTLYWYLQNLGQGPELLIRYENEEAVDDSQLPKDRFSAERLKGVDSTLKIQPAELGDSAVYLCASSLDGRFGTGELFFGEGSRLTVL.

The genes are TRBV6-2 or TRBV6-3 and TRBJ2-7; 9 nucleotides line up with TRBD2. Trimming cost V 7 bases and J 1 base; bases outside gene matches: 8. CDR3 size: 15 residues. Per the germline V gene, CDR1 is MNHEY and CDR2 is SVGEGT. CDR3 nucleotides: TGTGCCAGCACCGGGGCAGCGGGAGGTTCCTACGAGCAGTACTTC. Translated: CASTGAAGGSYEQYF.

This clonotype appeared a few times. This sequence joins TRBV6-4 and TRBJ1-2, with a possible D match to TRBD1 (6 bases). Trimming shortened V by 3 bases and J by 4 bases, and 12 bases separated the two germline ends. The CDR3 is made up of 14 amino acids. Germline V gene lookup returns CDR1 MRHNA and CDR2 SNTAGT. Written as DNA, the CDR3 is TGTGCCAGCAGTGAAGAGAGGGGGAGCTATGGCTACACCTTC. Protein: CASSEERGSYGYTF.

CDR3 region: CASSPLETQYF. The CDR3, as DNA: TGTGCCAGCAGCCCTCTAGAGACCCAGTACTTC. The V and J genes are TRBV11-3 and TRBJ2-5; D remains unclear. Trimming stripped 5 bases from V and 4 bases from J, with 5 bases between. The CDR3 has 11 residues. Germline lookup yields CDR1 SGHNT and CDR2 YENEEA. The variable domain in full, completed from reference TRBV11-3 and TRBJ2-5, reads EAGVVQSPRYKIIEKKQPVAFWCNPISGHNTLYWYLQNLGQGPELLIRYENEEAVDDSQLPKDRFSAERLKGVDSTLKIQPAELGDSAVYLCASSPLETQYFGPGTRLLVL.

This clonotype was found a few times. The V call is TRBV7-2, the J call TRBJ1-5, with D unresolved. The V gene's germline CDR1 is SGHTA and CDR2 FQGNSA. The CDR3 length is 15 residues. V was shortened by 6 bases and J by 0 bases, with 12 bases between the two germline ends. Here the CDR3 reads CASRVSRDSNQPQHF. DNA of the CDR3: TGTGCCAGCAGGGTGAGCCGAGATAGCAATCAGCCCCAGCATTTT.

This clonotype was detected only once. The CDR3 DNA is TGCGCCAGCAGTGAGTCCCGGGAGGGCGAGCAGTTCTTC. Protein product: CASSESREGEQFF. The chain links TRBV10-1 to TRBJ2-1; 8 bases map to TRBD2. Germline V lookup: CDR1 WNHNN, CDR2 SYGVQD (reference sequence). The CDR3 is 13 amino acids. The V and J ends lost 0 bases and 10 bases, in that order; junction bases with no gene match: 2.

This clonotype was found a few times. For the CDR3, the DNA is TGTGCCATCATGAGAGAGCTAGCGGGTTACAATGAGCAGTTCTTC. As protein: CAIMRELAGYNEQFF. The V call is TRBV10-3, the J call TRBJ2-1; 8 bases line up with TRBD2. Germline CDR1 and CDR2: ENHRY and SYGVKD. V lost 7 bases, J lost 4 bases, and 9 bases stayed unmatched. CDR3 length: 15 amino acids.